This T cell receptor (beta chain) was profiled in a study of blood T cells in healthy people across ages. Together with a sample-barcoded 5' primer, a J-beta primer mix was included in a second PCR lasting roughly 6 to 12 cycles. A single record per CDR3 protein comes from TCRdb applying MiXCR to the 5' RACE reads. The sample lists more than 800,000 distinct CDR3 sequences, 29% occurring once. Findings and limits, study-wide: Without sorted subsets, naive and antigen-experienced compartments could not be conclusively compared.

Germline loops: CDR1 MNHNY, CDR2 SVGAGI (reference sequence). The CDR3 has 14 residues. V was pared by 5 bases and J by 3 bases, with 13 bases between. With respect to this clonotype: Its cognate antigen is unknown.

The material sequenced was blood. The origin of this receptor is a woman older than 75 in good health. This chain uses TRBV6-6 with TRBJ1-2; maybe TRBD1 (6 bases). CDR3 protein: CASSGAGVDYGYTF. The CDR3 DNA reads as TGTGCCAGCAGTGGAGCAGGGGTGGACTATGGCTACACCTTC.